This is a list of T cell receptor beta chains from one sample in a study of blood T cell repertoires in COVID-19. Measured with immunoSEQ multiplex PCR; TCRdb has only the in-frame clones, and not every one. This table holds a few hundred thousand clones, 75% to 90% found once. Material for sequencing was peripheral blood. The source is a woman of 80 years or more with COVID-19, enrolled during active disease. Both conserved end residues are part of each CDR3. Some rows have no size entry. The others give once, few or many, or a class for an expanded clone.

>TRBV28|TRBJ1-5|few
CASSPTGRGINQPQHF
>TRBV4-1|TRBJ1-1|few
CASSRAQGLAEAFF
>TRBV7-8|TRBJ1-5|NA
CASSLYAGNQAQHF
>TRBV11-3|TRBJ1-1|NA
CASTAQDTEAFF
>TRBV5-1|TRBJ2-2|NA
CASSQTGVGTGELFF
>TRBV6-4|TRBJ2-1|NA
CASSATSATYNEQFF
>TRBV5-1|TRBJ1-2|NA
CASSLQQGANYGYTF
>TRBV7-3|TRBJ2-2|NA
CASSLPGSGELFF
>TRBV6-6|TRBJ2-6|NA
CASSYSSDSGVLTF
>TRBV7-9|TRBJ2-1|NA
CASSWGTGGINEQFF
>TRBV5-1|TRBJ2-3|NA
CASIGSGTDTQYF
>TRBV4-2|TRBJ1-3|NA
CASSQDPGAGNTIYF
>TRBV7-2|TRBJ2-7|NA
CASSSRTSSSYEQYF
>TRBV5-4|TRBJ1-6|NA
CASSSDRDSPLHF
>TRBV19|TRBJ2-2|NA
CASTGGAGANTGELFF
>TRBV2|TRBJ2-7|NA
CASRQTGMNEQYF
>TRBV7-9|TRBJ2-1|NA
CASRTSGGRDEQFF
>TRBV5-4|TRBJ2-3|few
CASSLATSGGLADTQYF
>TRBV5-1|TRBJ2-3|few
CASSLRDREVDTQYF
>TRBV19|TRBJ1-2|NA
CASSITGPDNYGYTF
>TRBV19|TRBJ2-1|NA
CASSSRGRAGVPNEQFF
>TRBV12-3/TRBV12-4|TRBJ2-7|few
CASSPSGAYEQYF
>TRBV6-5|TRBJ1-1|NA
CASSYSKNTEAFF